The 21 T cell receptor beta chains below come from one sample, sequenced in a study of T cells expressing NK-cell markers (dated by TCRdb to the early 2020s). Libraries were built with 5' RACE. Reads for this sample came from an Illumina HiSeq 2000. Reprocessed by TCRdb, the reads give a single entry per CDR3 protein sequence, without DNA. This sample's clone table shows about 300,000 distinct CDR3 sequences. The top ten clones comprise around 4.3% of the sample. Material: blood T cells: a sorted CD56 or NKG2C T cell subset, CD4+ or CD8+ T cells, or bulk PBMC T cells (not recorded which). These TCRs come from a woman between 18 and 70 years old in good health.

The chain recombines TRBV4-3 with TRBJ1-2. Germline-derived CDR1 and CDR2 are LGHNA and YSLEER. This CDR3 contains 18 residues. The CDR3 reads CASSQDLAERTIDYGYTF.

The chain joins TRBV5-1 to TRBJ2-2; TCRdb's D call, TRBD2, is unchecked because there is no DNA. Germline values: CDR1 SGHRS, CDR2 YFSETQ. The length of the CDR3 is 16 residues. The CDR3 loop is CASSPTSGAGTGELFF.

The rearrangement links TRBV5-6 to TRBJ1-1; lacking DNA, the TRBD1 call made by TCRdb goes unchecked. CDR3 length equals 20 residues. The germline V gene encodes CDR1 SGHDT and CDR2 YYEEEE. Here the CDR3 reads CASSLPPGTGGPGMTPEAFF.

The chain couples TRBV29-1 to TRBJ1-5; TCRdb's D call, TRBD1, is unchecked because there is no DNA. The CDR3 runs 13 residues. Per the germline V gene, CDR1 is SQVTM and CDR2 is ANQGSEA. The CDR3 spells CSVEGGRNQPQHF. Full variable domain (outside the CDR3, taken from reference TRBV29-1 and TRBJ1-5): SAVISQKPSRDICQRGTSLTIQCQVDSQVTMMFWYRQQPGQSLTLIATANQGSEATYESGFVIDKFPISRPNLTFSTLTVSNMSPEDSSIYLCSVEGGRNQPQHFGDGTRLSIL.

V gene TRBV6-1 combines with J gene TRBJ1-1; no DNA is available, so the TRBD1 call from TCRdb remains unchecked. The germline V gene has CDR1 MNHNS and CDR2 SASEGT. CDR3 length equals 14 residues. CDR3 region: CASSQTGVVTEAFF.

The chain employs TRBV7-2 and TRBJ2-4; TCRdb's D gene call, TRBD2, goes unchecked for lack of DNA. CDR1 is SGHTA, CDR2 FQGNSA, per germline. This CDR3 comprises 16 residues. CDR3 in amino acids: CASSLTSGQGGNIQYF. The whole variable domain, filled in from reference TRBV7-2 and TRBJ2-4, reads GAGVSQSPSNKVTEKGKDVELRCDPISGHTALYWYRQSLGQGLEFLIYFQGNSAPDKSGLPSDRFSAERTGGSVSTLTIQRTQQEDSAVYLCASSLTSGQGGNIQYFGAGTRLSVL.

The gene calls are TRBV6-1 and TRBJ2-3. This CDR3 region has 14 residues. Germline loops: CDR1 MNHNS, CDR2 SASEGT. The CDR3 loop reads CASRGGQGTDTQYF.

The V and J genes are TRBV4-3 and TRBJ1-6; TCRdb designates TRBD1, a call that cannot be tested without DNA. Germline V gives CDR1 LGHNA, CDR2 YSLEER. The CDR3 has 18 residues. CDR3 amino acids: CASSQEVGGDSYNSPLHF.

The V gene is TRBV7-2, the J gene TRBJ2-1; the D gene TCRdb calls, TRBD1, cannot be checked with no DNA. The CDR3 length is 13 residues. Germline CDR1 and CDR2: SGHTA and FQGNSA. CDR3 sequence: CASSQGVYNEQFF.

The chain combines TRBV12-3 or TRBV12-4 with TRBJ2-7; TCRdb calls TRBD2, which cannot be checked without DNA. The CDR3 has 13 amino acids. CDR3 residues: CASRKAAGRQQYF.

This sequence joins TRBV7-2 and TRBJ1-6; TCRdb calls TRBD1, which cannot be checked without DNA. The germline V gene has CDR1 SGHTA and CDR2 FQGNSA. The CDR3 spans 14 residues. CDR3 residues: CASNSQGLNSPLHF. Drawing the rest from reference TRBV7-2 and TRBJ1-6, the complete variable domain is GAGVSQSPSNKVTEKGKDVELRCDPISGHTALYWYRQSLGQGLEFLIYFQGNSAPDKSGLPSDRFSAERTGGSVSTLTIQRTQQEDSAVYLCASNSQGLNSPLHFGNGTRLTVT.

The chain recombines TRBV20-1 with TRBJ2-5; TCRdb's D call, TRBD1, is unchecked because there is no DNA. The CDR3 covers 12 residues. Germline CDR1 reads DFQATT; CDR2 reads SNEGSKA (reference sequence). This CDR3 is CSVPTDQETQYF.

The chain is built from TRBV12-3 or TRBV12-4 and TRBJ2-2; TCRdb proposes TRBD2, but this gene call is untestable without DNA. The CDR3 loop spans 13 amino acids. CDR3 protein: CANSWGRTGELFF.

The rearrangement uses TRBV5-1 and TRBJ1-2; absent DNA, TCRdb's TRBD1 call cannot be checked. From germline, CDR1 is SGHRS and CDR2 YFSETQ. CDR3 length: 18 amino acids. The CDR3 sequence is CASSATGGMISPRYGYTF.

The CDR3 protein is CASRGQGGTEAFF. The gene calls are TRBV2 and TRBJ1-1; TCRdb reports TRBD1, a call that lacks DNA to check it against. Germline loops: CDR1 SNHLY, CDR2 FYNNEI. This CDR3 region has 13 residues.

The chain links TRBV5-6 to TRBJ1-1; the D gene TCRdb calls, TRBD1, cannot be checked with no DNA. The CDR3 sequence is 16 residues long. CDR1 SGHDT and CDR2 YYEEEE come from the germline V gene. CDR3: CASSARTGGKNTEAFF.

The chain is built from TRBV7-2 and TRBJ2-1; TCRdb indicates TRBD1, and absent DNA this call remains unverified. This CDR3 spans 14 amino acids. The germline CDR1 and CDR2 sequences are SGHTA and FQGNSA. CDR3: CASSPRPGFYEQFF.

The V gene is TRBV27, the J gene TRBJ2-1; without DNA, the TCRdb call of TRBD1 cannot be checked. Per germline, CDR1 MNHEY and CDR2 SMNVEV (reference sequence). CDR3 size: 15 residues. The chain's CDR3 is CASSLRAALNNEQFF.

This sequence joins TRBV6-5 and TRBJ2-1; TCRdb's D call, TRBD2, is unchecked because there is no DNA. Germline loops: CDR1 MNHEY, CDR2 SVGAGI. This CDR3 spans 14 amino acids. The CDR3: CASSYGGRYNEQFF.

This chain links TRBV19 with TRBJ1-1; the TCRdb call, TRBD1, lacks DNA for checking. The CDR3 runs 14 residues. The germline V gene has CDR1 LNHDA and CDR2 SQIVND (reference sequence). The CDR3 reads CASSSLTGGTEAFF. Full variable domain (outside the CDR3, taken from reference TRBV19 and TRBJ1-1): DGGITQSPKYLFRKEGQNVTLSCEQNLNHDAMYWYRQDPGQGLRLIYYSQIVNDFQKGDIAEGYSVSREKKESFPLTVTSAQKNPTAFYLCASSSLTGGTEAFFGQGTRLTVV.

The chain recombines TRBV12-3 or TRBV12-4 with TRBJ2-1; TCRdb proposes TRBD2, but this gene call is untestable without DNA. There are 15 residues in the CDR3. CDR3 residues: CASRRGLALIQEQFF.